The 3 T cell receptor beta chains reported below all come from one sample, sequenced in a study of T cells in Graves' hyperthyroidism and ophthalmopathy. Amplification yielded TCR beta CDR3 regions, with RNA transcripts as the source. The HTBI primer set served for first-round RT-PCR of the TCR CDR3. MiXCR was run by TCRdb on the multiplex PCR reads, yielding one entry per CDR3 protein. The sample yields about 620,000 distinct CDR3 sequences, 15% to 20% seen once. The sequenced sample was blood. These receptors originate from a young woman with Graves' hyperthyroidism.

This clonotype was detected many times. The chain employs TRBV6-1 and TRBJ2-2; no firm D call. V lost 6 bases to trimming and J lost 0 bases, with 8 bases between them. The CDR3 has 14 residues. Per the germline V gene, CDR1 is MNHNS and CDR2 is SASEGT. The CDR3 sequence is CASRLKSNTGELFF. The CDR3 DNA reads TGTGCCAGCAGACTAAAATCGAACACCGGGGAGCTGTTTTTT.

This clonotype was counted between two and nine times. This rearrangement joins TRBV27 to TRBJ2-3, with 9 bases aligning to TRBD1. Germline assignment: CDR1 MNHEY and CDR2 SMNVEV (reference sequence). CDR3 size: 13 residues. Trimming cost V 4 bases and J 7 bases; bases outside gene matches: 3. CDR3 coding DNA: TGTGCCAGCAGTTACAGGGGGCCTCATACGCAGTATTTT. Protein sequence: CASSYRGPHTQYF.

In this sample, this clonotype turned up many times. The chain joins TRBV29-1 to TRBJ2-7, with 12 bases identical to TRBD2. The J segment lost 5 bases and the V segment lost 6 bases, leaving 5 bases of the junction unmatched. Germline loops: CDR1 SQVTM, CDR2 ANQGSEA. The CDR3 is 13 residues long. CDR3 coding DNA: TGCAGCGTCGCGACTAGCGGGAGCCACGAGCAGTACTTC. It codes for CSVATSGSHEQYF.